The clone carrying this T cell receptor (beta chain) was counted at least ten times. As yet, its antigen is unknown. The record originates from a study of T cells in Graves' hyperthyroidism and ophthalmopathy. Points from the study as a whole: In the blood, most expanded thyroid clonotypes above 0.001 appeared as well.

RNA transcripts were the template for amplifying TCR beta CDR3 regions. Primed by the HTBI set, a first-round RT-PCR was run on the TCR CDR3. MiXCR was run by TCRdb on the multiplex PCR reads, yielding one entry per CDR3 protein. The data hold hundreds of thousands of distinct CDR3 sequences, with around 13% observed a single time. The CDR3 runs 14 residues. The V end lost 3 bases, the J end lost 0 bases, and 12 bases lay between the germline ends. The germline V gene encodes CDR1 DFQATT and CDR2 SNEGSKA (reference sequence). The rearrangement joins TRBV20-1 to TRBJ2-7, with D unresolved. The clonotype was recovered from a woman aged 50 to 60 with Graves' ophthalmopathy. Material for sequencing was blood. The CDR3 sequence: CSASGDASSYEQYF. The CDR3, as DNA: TGCAGTGCTAGCGGCGACGCGAGCTCCTACGAGCAGTACTTC.